A single sample is the source of the 8 T cell receptor beta chains below, sequenced in a study of PD-L1 blockade in urothelial cancer. The time point was: pretreatment peripheral blood. Repertoires were generated with immunoSEQ multiplex PCR, while TCRdb's copy carries only in-frame clones and drops some. Here the sample spans some 44,000 clones, around 80% being singletons. The source material was PBMCs, sampled around atezolizumab (anti-PD-L1) treatment. The receptors originated from a man aged 60 to 75 with urothelial cancer.

The V and J genes are TRBV5-5 and TRBJ2-7; 8 bases are shared with TRBD1. After removal of 1 base from V and 3 bases from J, the junction contained 6 bases not matched to a gene. Per the germline V gene, CDR1 is SGHKS and CDR2 is YYEKEE (reference sequence). The CDR3 consists of 15 residues. CDR3 nucleotides: TGTGCCAGCAGCTTGACCCCGACAGGGGACTACGAGCAGTACTTC. It specifies CASSLTPTGDYEQYF.

This sequence joins TRBV4-2 and TRBJ2-2; no clear D. Germline values: CDR1 LGHNA, CDR2 YNFKEQ. The CDR3 is 15 residues long. V was clipped by 4 bases and J by 0 bases, with 9 bases between them. The CDR3 reads CASSPGTANTGELFF. CDR3 coding DNA: TGTGCCAGCAGCCCCGGAACAGCGAACACCGGGGAGCTGTTTTTT.

The chain is built from TRBV6-5 and TRBJ2-1; D gene ambiguous. Trimming left V 4 bases short and J 5 bases short, with 15 bases between. The CDR3 runs to 15 residues. Germline lookup yields CDR1 MNHEY and CDR2 SVGAGI. CDR3 residues: CASSFYLGLHNEQFF. CDR3 nucleotide sequence: TGTGCCAGCAGTTTCTACCTTGGGCTACACAATGAGCAGTTCTTC.

The genes are TRBV7-8 and TRBJ2-7; weak D call: TRBD1 (6 bases). Germline V lookup: CDR1 SGHVS, CDR2 FQNEAQ. V lost 1 base, J lost 7 bases, and 14 bases lay in between. The CDR3 runs to 14 residues. CDR3 sequence (DNA): TGTGCCAGCAGCTTAGGAGGGACACGGTGGGAGCAGTACTTC. Translated: CASSLGGTRWEQYF.

This chain uses TRBV2 with TRBJ2-3; 11 bases match TRBD2. V trimming: 7 bases; J trimming: 2 bases; junction bases outside the gene matches: 8. This CDR3 is 16 amino acids long. The V gene's germline CDR1 is SNHLY and CDR2 FYNNEI. CDR3 sequence reads: CASNRLAGYLTDTQYF. The CDR3 region has the DNA TGTGCCAGCAACCGACTAGCGGGATATCTCACAGATACGCAGTATTTT.

The V and J genes are TRBV5-6 and TRBJ2-3, with a possible D match to TRBD2 (6 bases). CDR3 size: 15 residues. V lost 1 base, J lost 1 base, and 10 bases lay in between. CDR1 is SGHDT and CDR2 is YYEEEE in the germline V gene. In nucleotides, the CDR3 is TGTGCCAGCAGCTTGCTCGGGAGTGGCACAGATACGCAGTATTTT. Amino acid sequence: CASSLLGSGTDTQYF.

The gene calls are TRBV5-1 and TRBJ1-1, with TRBD1 identical over 10 bases. The trim removed 5 bases at V and 4 bases at J, leaving 5 bases unmatched. The germline V gene has CDR1 SGHRS and CDR2 YFSETQ. This CDR3 is built from 14 residues. The CDR3 reads CASRGRDRGTEAFF. In nucleotides, the CDR3 is TGCGCCAGCAGGGGGAGGGACAGGGGCACTGAAGCTTTCTTT.

The chain joins TRBV5-4 to TRBJ2-7; D possibly corresponds to TRBD2 (6 bases). Germline CDR1 and CDR2: SGHNT and YYREEE (reference sequence). This CDR3 has 11 amino acids. V lost 3 bases and J lost 5, with 6 bases in between. CDR3 sequence (DNA): TGTGCCAGCAGCTGGGGGGACGAGCAGTACTTC. Its protein product is CASSWGDEQYF.